Listed here are 11 T cell receptor beta chains from one sample, sequenced in a study of OX40 agonist ivuxolimab in advanced cancers. The method was immunoSEQ multiplex PCR; TCRdb's version includes in-frame clones alone and lacks a portion of them. The table records about 35,000 clones, 65% to 85% of them present only once. The specimen was CD4+ or CD8+ T cells sorted from blood, collected in a trial of the OX40 agonist ivuxolimab. The receptors derive from an adult with an advanced solid tumor such as melanoma, head and neck, liver or kidney cancer.

The CDR3 here is CASRGGPPSPDTQYF. CDR3 coding DNA: TGTGCCAGCAGGGGGGGACCGCCTAGCCCAGATACGCAGTATTTT. This rearrangement joins TRBV27 to TRBJ2-3, with D maybe TRBD2 (6 bases). Germline V gene data show CDR1 as MNHEY and CDR2 as SMNVEV (reference sequence). This CDR3 is built from 15 residues. V was shortened by 6 bases and J by 4 bases, with 17 bases between the two germline ends.

This chain links TRBV19 with TRBJ2-5; tentative D call: TRBD2 (6 bases). V was trimmed by 5 bases and J by 1 base, leaving 14 bases between them. This CDR3 spans 15 amino acids. Germline CDR1 and CDR2: LNHDA and SQIVND (reference sequence). CDR3 nucleotides: TGTGCCAGTAGTTCGTGGGGGGAAGCCCAAGAGACCCAGTACTTC. Amino acids: CASSSWGEAQETQYF.

In its sample, this clone was seen a few times. J is TRBJ1-1 and V is TRBV25-1; 9 bases fit TRBD1. The CDR3 sequence is 14 residues long. Germline trimming cut 5 bases from V and 5 bases from J; bases unmatched to any gene: 6. CDR1 is MGHDK, CDR2 SYGVNS, per germline. CDR3 loop: CASSWTGEGTEAFF. CDR3 sequence (DNA): TGTGCCAGCAGTTGGACAGGGGAGGGGACTGAAGCTTTCTTT.

The chain combines TRBV7-9 with TRBJ2-3, with TRBD1 matching over 11 bases. Trimming took 4 bases from V and 6 from J; bases not matched to a gene: 3. The CDR3 runs to 14 residues. In germline, CDR1 is SEHNR, CDR2 FQNEAQ (reference sequence). The CDR3 DNA follows: TGTGCCAGCAGCTCAGGACAGGGGGCCGATACGCAGTATTTT. Translated, it gives CASSSGQGADTQYF.

The rearrangement uses TRBV9 and TRBJ1-1; D is unresolved. V lost 2 bases and J 1 base, leaving 9 bases between the germline ends. CDR3 length: 14 residues. CDR1 and CDR2 (germline): SGDLS, YYNGEE. The CDR3 sequence is CASSVSATNTEAFF. CDR3 nucleotides: TGTGCCAGCAGCGTTAGTGCAACGAACACTGAAGCTTTCTTT.

The chain uses TRBV4-1 and TRBJ2-7; tentative D call: TRBD1 (5 bases). In germline, CDR1 is MGHRA, CDR2 YSYEKL. V gave up 1 base and J gave up 4 bases, with 14 bases separating them. The CDR3 totals 15 residues. The CDR3 spells CASSQVGRGAYEQYF. As DNA, the CDR3 is TGCGCCAGCAGCCAAGTAGGAAGGGGTGCTTACGAGCAGTACTTC.

The chain recombines TRBV5-6 with TRBJ2-5; 7 bases are shared with TRBD1. The J call may be in error: the DNA end matches TRBJ2-7 better. Germline V lookup: CDR1 SGHDT, CDR2 YYEEEE. The CDR3 has 16 amino acids. CDR3 residues: CASSYSTGTASYEQYF. CDR3 nucleotide sequence: TGTGCCAGCAGCTATTCGACCGGGACAGCCTCCTACGAGCAGTACTTC.

This CDR3 reads CAWSVWREQYF. The CDR3 DNA follows: TGTGCCTGGAGTGTATGGCGGGAGCAGTACTTC. The rearrangement uses TRBV30 and TRBJ2-7; D not resolved. The CDR3 is 11 residues long. Germline CDR1 and CDR2: GTSNPN and SVGIG (reference sequence). V lost 0 bases and J 7 bases, leaving 7 bases between the germline ends. The complete variable domain, with remaining parts taken from reference TRBV30 and TRBJ2-7, reads SQTIHQWPATLVQPVGSPLSLECTVEGTSNPNLYWYRQAAGRGLQLLFYSVGIGQISSEVPQNLSASRPQDRQFILSSKKLLLSDSGFYLCAWSVWREQYFGPGTRLTVT.

The chain joins TRBV28 to TRBJ2-6; 7 bases map to TRBD1. From germline, CDR1 is MDHEN and CDR2 SYDVKM. This CDR3 is 19 amino acids long. The ends lost 6 bases at V and 0 bases at J; junction bases unmatched: 14. Written as DNA, the CDR3 is TGTGCCAGCAGCTCTCGGGACAGTGGAATATTCTCTGGGGCCAACGTCCTGACTTTC. Protein product: CASSSRDSGIFSGANVLTF.

The chain joins TRBV6-1 to TRBJ1-1; a possible D gene is TRBD1 (6 bases). The V gene's germline CDR1 is MNHNS and CDR2 SASEGT. Trimming cost V 5 bases and J 6 bases, with 16 bases left between them. CDR3 length: 14 amino acids. The CDR3: CASSPLGGQAEAFF. CDR3 bases: TGTGCCAGCAGTCCTCTTGGGGGGCAGGCTGAAGCTTTCTTT.

The J gene is TRBJ2-3, the V gene TRBV27, with D uncertain. CDR1 and CDR2 from the germline V gene are MNHEY and SMNVEV (reference sequence). V was shortened by 2 bases and J by 3 bases, with 15 bases between the two germline ends. The CDR3 runs to 16 residues. The CDR3 loop reads CASSLHRIEGTDTQYF. The CDR3, as DNA: TGTGCCAGCAGTTTACATCGGATAGAAGGGACAGATACGCAGTATTTT.